One T cell receptor beta chain is described in this entry. The clone's antigen remains unknown. No much larger clonotype is one base removed from it; base qualities were not supplied. Collaborating institutions collected whole blood in K2EDTA tubes following their own protocols. For TCRbeta analysis, collaborators shipped samples in one of three forms: frozen whole blood, isolated PBMCs, or DNA extracted from either of those sample types. These data are taken from a study of blood T cell repertoires in COVID-19 (TCRdb year 2020). Regarding the complete study: Collaborator samples came from the United States, Italy and Spain and covered acute and convalescent phases of COVID-19. The material from the prospective study consisted of cDNA or gDNA derived from T cells, B-cell-depleted T cells, or PBMCs. Subjects who had been exposed to COVID-19, were actively infected with it, or had recovered from it provided the deeply sampled blood TCRbeta repertoires that made up the dataset. The repertoires were released in a freely available public database intended as a resource for research on the immune response to SARS-CoV-2. Samples came from the ongoing ImmuneRACE study (first 160 participants) plus 1,254 subjects from 6 global collaborators. The sample metadata nearly always contained a de-identified subject ID, COVID-19 status, age in years and sex. Where available, HLA class I and class II types were taken from metadata supplied by the sample provider and were not determined by assay-based typing.

Study-level results and caveats: The amount of clinical and demographic metadata varied by source and participant and was provided uncurated.

Ends trimmed: V by 5 bases, J by 9 bases; bases unmatched to a gene: 8. From its cysteine to its phenylalanine, the CDR3 spans 14 amino acids. Only CDR3 DNA remains: 42 bases, in frame from the first base. CDR1 SGHAT and CDR2 FQNNGV were looked up in the germline V gene. TCRbeta CDR3 regions were amplified from genomic DNA using the immunoSEQ Assay, a bias-controlled multiplex PCR. The study's own analysis went as follows. Within the assay, amplification of reference gene primers was used to estimate how many nucleated cells each sample contained. To quantify the absolute abundance of each unique TCRbeta CDR3 rearrangement, sequence reads were collapsed and filtered. Productive Simpson clonality was computed per sample as the square root of Simpson's diversity index over productive rearrangements. Sourced from immuneACCESS, this table was stored by TCRdb with only in-frame sequences that have V and J called. A share of the clones is absent; for the studies checked, an unresolved V gene accounts for under half, and the remainder has no known explanation. V and J calls and clone size are copied from that table; D and trimming were computed from the DNA. This sample comprises roughly 80,000 clones, 84% of them detected only once. The ten largest clonotypes hold roughly 14% of the sample.

The rearranged chain carries TRBV11-2 and TRBJ2-5; the junction holds 11 bases that match TRBD1. This TCR derives from a human donor in a cohort sampled during active COVID-19. The sequenced material came from peripheral blood. The nucleotide sequence is TGTGCCAGCAGCCCGGGACAGGGGGGGATTGCCCAGTACTTC. Its product reads: CASSPGQGGIAQYF. When the CDR3 is completed using the reference TRBV11-2 and TRBJ2-5 genes on either side, the full variable domain is EAGVAQSPRYKIIEKRQSVAFWCNPISGHATLYWYQQILGQGPKLLIQFQNNGVVDDSQLPKDRFSAERLKGVDSTLKIQPAKLEDSAVYLCASSPGQGGIAQYFGPGTRLLVL.